The 32 T cell receptor beta chains below come from one sample, sequenced in a study of beta chain features in type 1 diabetes. Study-wide results and limits: In all four CD4+ subsets, TCRB CDR3 length was significantly, moderately reduced in type 1 diabetes.

These receptors lack a known antigen. Expressed TCRB transcripts got sequenced, as all isolated RNA was reverse transcribed. Assay: immunoSEQ multiplex PCR; the TCRdb copy retains only in-frame clones and omits some. The data hold more than 250,000 clones, with approximately 25% observed a single time. Sequencing used naive CD4+ T cells from blood. The receptors stem from a woman younger than 45 with type 1 diabetes.

J is TRBJ1-2 and V is TRBV15, with D perhaps matching TRBD1 (5 bases). The CDR3 covers 14 residues. V dropped 2 bases and J dropped 0 bases, with 7 bases sitting between them. Germline values: CDR1 LNHNV, CDR2 YYDKDF (reference sequence). The CDR3 region has the DNA TGTGCCACCAGCAGATCGACAGCTAACTATGGCTACACCTTC. Its protein is CATSRSTANYGYTF.

The CDR3 nucleotides read TGTGCCAGCAGCGTAGATCAGTACTACGAGCAGTACTTC. It is translated as CASSVDQYYEQYF. The chain links TRBV9 to TRBJ2-7; no clear D. The V and J ends lost 0 bases and 3 bases respectively, with 7 bases between them. CDR1 is SGDLS and CDR2 is YYNGEE in the germline V gene. This CDR3 has 13 amino acids.

Only a few counts were recorded for this clone. The gene calls are TRBV6-4 and TRBJ1-5; D unclear. The CDR3 totals 13 residues. CDR1 is MRHNA, CDR2 SNTAGT, per germline. V shed 0 bases and J shed 7 bases, with 7 bases lying between them. CDR3 coding DNA: TGTGCCAGCAGTGACTCAGTCGGGCAGCCCCAGCATTTT. This codes for CASSDSVGQPQHF.

This clone was counted a few times. The chain couples TRBV11-2 to TRBJ2-1; D is perhaps TRBD1 (5 bases). The CDR3 runs 14 residues. The V gene's germline CDR1 is SGHAT and CDR2 FQNNGV. The ends were cut back, 8 bases at V and 0 bases at J, with 11 bases in the middle. CDR3 residues: CASSQGSSYNEQFF. The CDR3 DNA sequence: TGTGCCAGCTCGCAGGGTAGCTCCTACAATGAGCAGTTCTTC.

This clone was observed a few times. The rearrangement joins TRBV30 to TRBJ1-5; D unresolved. Trimming cost V 5 bases and J 7 bases, with 12 bases left between them. Germline CDR1 reads GTSNPN; CDR2 reads SVGIG (reference sequence). This CDR3 has 12 amino acids. The CDR3 DNA sequence: TGTGCCTGGGGTACGACGGGGCAGCCCCAGCATTTT. Its protein is CAWGTTGQPQHF.

In this sample, this clone turned up once. The chain uses TRBV18 and TRBJ2-5; 7 nucleotides line up with TRBD2. The CDR3 runs to 14 residues. Per the germline V gene, CDR1 is KGHSH and CDR2 is LQKENI. V lost 3 bases, J lost 4 bases, and 5 bases stayed unmatched. The CDR3 loop reads CASSPRGSAETQYF. CDR3 DNA sequence: TGTGCCAGCTCACCGCGGGGGTCAGCAGAGACCCAGTACTTC.

Only a few counts were recorded for this clone. The chain uses TRBV5-1 and TRBJ2-6, with D unclear. Germline CDR1 and CDR2: SGHRS and YFSETQ. The CDR3 has 15 amino acids. With 2 bases removed from V and 0 bases from J, the gap between germline ends came to 6 bases. The CDR3 is CASSLLNSGANVLTF. The CDR3, as DNA: TGCGCCAGCAGCTTACTAAACTCTGGGGCCAACGTCCTGACTTTC.

V gene TRBV6-1 combines with J gene TRBJ2-7; D is possibly TRBD1 (6 bases). The CDR3 length is 15 residues. CDR1 and CDR2 (germline): MNHNS, SASEGT. The germline V and J ends were trimmed by 5 bases and 2 bases, with 16 bases remaining between them. In DNA, the CDR3 is TGTGCCAGCAGTACAAGAGGGGGATCTCCCTACGAGCAGTACTTC. The encoded protein is CASSTRGGSPYEQYF.

This sequence joins TRBV7-9 and TRBJ2-3, with 9 bases fitting TRBD1. The CDR3 extends over 16 amino acids. The trim removed 1 base at V and 1 base at J, leaving 3 bases unmatched. Germline-derived CDR1 and CDR2 are SEHNR and FQNEAQ (reference sequence). The CDR3 DNA reads as TGTGCCAGCAGCTTAGTGTGGACAGGGGGCACAGATACGCAGTATTTT. Protein sequence: CASSLVWTGGTDTQYF. Based on the CDR3 plus reference TRBV7-9 and TRBJ2-3, the full variable domain is DTGVSQNPRHKITKRGQNVTFRCDPISEHNRLYWYRQTLGQGPEFLTYFQNEAQLEKSRLLSDRFSAERPKGSFSTLEIQRTEQGDSAMYLCASSLVWTGGTDTQYFGPGTRLTVL.

V gene TRBV9 combines with J gene TRBJ1-2; 7 positions agree with TRBD1. Trimming at V came to 4 bases and at J to 4 bases, leaving 10 bases not matched to a gene. This CDR3 is 15 amino acids long. Germline V CDR1 and CDR2: SGDLS, YYNGEE. In nucleotides, the CDR3 is TGTGCCAGCAGCACCTACAGGGGACGGGGCTATGGCTACACCTTC. Translated: CASSTYRGRGYGYTF.

The chain is built from TRBV14 and TRBJ2-1; 12 bases map to TRBD2. The V and J ends lost 6 bases and 7 bases, in that order; junction bases with no gene match: 4. CDR3 length: 14 residues. CDR1 and CDR2 from the germline V gene are SGHDN and FVKESK. CDR3 sequence: CASRTSGSRNEQFF. The CDR3 nucleotides read TGTGCCAGCAGGACTAGCGGGAGCCGGAATGAGCAGTTCTTC.

This chain uses TRBV11-2 with TRBJ2-2; tentatively, D is TRBD1 (6 bases). CDR1 and CDR2 (germline): SGHAT, FQNNGV. V was trimmed by 4 bases and J by 4 bases, leaving 10 bases between them. The CDR3 covers 14 residues. The DNA for the CDR3 is TGTGCCAGCAGCTCGACAGGAACCACCGGGGAGCTGTTTTTT. This gives the protein CASSSTGTTGELFF.

The rearrangement uses TRBV9 and TRBJ2-3; 8 positions agree with TRBD2. This CDR3 contains 17 residues. Germline assignment: CDR1 SGDLS and CDR2 YYNGEE. With 6 bases clipped from V and 4 bases from J, the junction kept 16 bases outside the gene matches. CDR3 DNA sequence: TGTGCCAGCACCCAAGGTCGCGGGAGGCCCTCTCCAGATACGCAGTATTTT. Its protein product is CASTQGRGRPSPDTQYF.

J is TRBJ1-4 and V is TRBV7-3; TRBD1 matches 9 bases. This CDR3 contains 15 residues. V was pared by 5 bases and J by 3 bases, with 4 bases of the junction left unmatched. Germline V gives CDR1 SGHTA, CDR2 FQGTGA. The CDR3 sequence: CASSAGQGPNEKLFF. The CDR3 DNA is TGTGCCAGCAGCGCCGGACAGGGGCCTAATGAAAAACTGTTTTTT. Full variable domain (outside the CDR3, taken from reference TRBV7-3 and TRBJ1-4): GAGVSQTPSNKVTEKGKYVELRCDPISGHTALYWYRQSLGQGPEFLIYFQGTGAADDSGLPNDRFFAVRPEGSVSTLKIQRTERGDSAVYLCASSAGQGPNEKLFFGSGTQLSVL.

This clone was counted only a few times. The rearrangement links TRBV30 to TRBJ2-5; the match to TRBD1 covers 7 bases. The germline V gene has CDR1 GTSNPN and CDR2 SVGIG (reference sequence). Germline trimming cut 4 bases from V and 5 bases from J; bases unmatched to any gene: 7. CDR3 size: 13 residues. CDR3 region: CAWTRQGAETQYF. The CDR3 coding sequence is TGTGCCTGGACTAGACAGGGTGCGGAGACCCAGTACTTC. The whole variable domain, filled in from reference TRBV30 and TRBJ2-5, reads SQTIHQWPATLVQPVGSPLSLECTVEGTSNPNLYWYRQAAGRGLQLLFYSVGIGQISSEVPQNLSASRPQDRQFILSSKKLLLSDSGFYLCAWTRQGAETQYFGPGTRLLVL.

The chain links TRBV30 to TRBJ2-3; D possibly corresponds to TRBD1 (5 bases). Germline CDR1 reads GTSNPN; CDR2 reads SVGIG (reference sequence). The CDR3 runs to 17 residues. V lost 0 bases and J lost 1, with 17 bases in between. CDR3 in amino acids: CAWSVGYKSGRTDTQYF. CDR3 DNA: TGTGCCTGGAGTGTAGGTTATAAGTCAGGGCGCACAGATACGCAGTATTTT.

The J gene is TRBJ2-6, the V gene TRBV18; D is unclear. Trimming took off 4 bases at V and 0 bases at J, with 7 bases between the two ends. Germline values: CDR1 KGHSH, CDR2 LQKENI. This CDR3 spans 15 amino acids. CDR3 DNA sequence: TGTGCCAGCTCACTCGGTAGCTCTGGGGCCAACGTCCTGACTTTC. Its protein product is CASSLGSSGANVLTF.

This rearrangement joins TRBV18 to TRBJ2-7; TRBD1 agrees at 7 bases. The CDR3 runs to 15 residues. CDR1 is KGHSH and CDR2 is LQKENI in the germline V gene. V shed 6 bases and J 2 bases; nucleotides not matched to a gene: 10. The CDR3 DNA is TGTGCCAGCTCCCGGGATCGGGACAGCCCCTACGAGCAGTACTTC. Translating gives CASSRDRDSPYEQYF.

This clone was observed a few times. This sequence joins TRBV30 and TRBJ1-2; 9 bases are shared with TRBD1. Germline V gene sequence: CDR1 GTSNPN, CDR2 SVGIG (reference sequence). The CDR3 is 14 amino acids. V gave up 0 bases and J gave up 4 bases; unmatched junction bases: 3. CDR3 sequence (DNA): TGTGCCTGGAGTGTAACAGGGGGCTTCTATGGCTACACCTTC. Its protein is CAWSVTGGFYGYTF.

This clone was counted only a few times. This chain uses TRBV5-1 with TRBJ2-7, with D perhaps TRBD1 (6 bases). Germline loops: CDR1 SGHRS, CDR2 YFSETQ. V was shortened by 2 bases and J by 6 bases, with 12 bases between the two germline ends. This CDR3 region has 13 residues. CDR3: CASSFRGSGEQYF. In nucleotides, the CDR3 is TGCGCCAGCAGCTTTAGGGGGAGCGGCGAGCAGTACTTC.

This clone occurred a few times. The chain joins TRBV29-1 to TRBJ1-1; 7 nucleotides line up with TRBD1. CDR3 length equals 10 residues. Trimming at V came to 6 bases and at J to 5 bases, leaving 0 bases not matched to a gene. Per germline, CDR1 SQVTM and CDR2 ANQGSEA. The CDR3 nucleotides are TGCAGCGTCAGGGGGACTGAAGCTTTCTTT. Protein: CSVRGTEAFF.

This clone was found a few times. This chain connects TRBV28 to TRBJ2-1; TRBD1 might be the D (5 bases). The CDR3 totals 15 residues. The ends were cut back, 4 bases at V and 12 bases at J, with 22 bases in the middle. Looked up from germline, CDR1 is MDHEN and CDR2 is SYDVKM. In DNA, the CDR3 is TGTGCCAGCAGTTCCCCAGCAAAAGTTACCCAGGGGCAGTTCTTC. Encoded protein: CASSSPAKVTQGQFF.

The V call is TRBV6-1, the J call TRBJ1-2; 9 bases are shared with TRBD1. The trim removed 4 bases at V and 7 bases at J, leaving 10 bases unmatched. This CDR3 is built from 15 residues. Germline lookup yields CDR1 MNHNS and CDR2 SASEGT. The CDR3 sequence: CASSARAGTGSGYTF. The CDR3 bases are TGTGCCAGCAGTGCGCGTGCGGGGACAGGGTCTGGCTACACCTTC.

The chain is built from TRBV27 and TRBJ2-1; 7 bases are shared with TRBD1. The CDR3 contains 14 residues. V shed 4 bases and J 4 bases; nucleotides not matched to a gene: 4. Germline V gene data show CDR1 as MNHEY and CDR2 as SMNVEV (reference sequence). The CDR3 DNA reads as TGTGCCAGCAGTTCTGACAGGGTGTACAATGAGCAGTTCTTC. Protein product: CASSSDRVYNEQFF.

The chain combines TRBV28 with TRBJ2-7; D is perhaps TRBD1 (6 bases). V was cut by 3 bases and J by 2 bases, with 11 bases left in between. This CDR3 region has 14 residues. Per the germline V gene, CDR1 is MDHEN and CDR2 is SYDVKM. Here the CDR3 reads CASSFLQGTYEQYF. The CDR3 coding sequence is TGTGCCAGCAGTTTTTTACAGGGCACCTACGAGCAGTACTTC.

This clone was seen more than once but under ten times. J is TRBJ2-5 and V is TRBV5-1, with D possibly matching TRBD2 (6 bases). The CDR3 sequence is 14 residues long. The V gene's germline CDR1 is SGHRS and CDR2 YFSETQ. Trimming cost V 2 bases and J 8 bases, with 16 bases left between them. CDR3 coding DNA: TGCGCCAGCAGCTTCGGGGGACTTTCAGACACCCAGTACTTC. Residues: CASSFGGLSDTQYF.

Turning to this clone: Additional DNA sequences in this sample encode the identical CDR3. V usage is TRBV9 and J usage is TRBJ2-1; the D is unclear. From germline, CDR1 is SGDLS and CDR2 YYNGEE. This CDR3 spans 15 amino acids. Trimming removed 0 bases at V and 0 bases at J, with 7 bases between. CDR3: CASSVVSSSYNEQFF. CDR3 nucleotides: TGTGCCAGCAGCGTAGTATCGAGCTCCTACAATGAGCAGTTCTTC. The whole variable domain, remainder taken from reference TRBV9 and TRBJ2-1, is DSGVTQTPKHLITATGQRVTLRCSPRSGDLSVYWYQQSLDQGLQFLIQYYNGEERAKGNILERFSAQQFPDLHSELNLSSLELGDSALYFCASSVVSSSYNEQFFGPGTRLTVL.

CDR3 region: CAWSGTVYTDTQYF. DNA for the CDR3: TGTGCCTGGAGTGGAACGGTCTACACAGATACGCAGTATTTT. The J gene is TRBJ2-3, the V gene TRBV30; no definite D call. V dropped 1 base and J dropped 2 bases, with 10 bases sitting between them. The CDR3 contains 14 residues. Germline CDR1 is GTSNPN and CDR2 is SVGIG (reference sequence).

This clone was observed a few times. The J gene is TRBJ2-7, the V gene TRBV5-1; 9 nucleotides align to TRBD2. This CDR3 is 14 amino acids long. V was clipped by 8 bases and J by 3 bases; unmatched bases: 9. The germline gives CDR1 SGHRS, CDR2 YFSETQ. This CDR3 is CASSDSGRGYEQYF. DNA of the CDR3: TGCGCCAGTTCTGATAGCGGGAGAGGCTACGAGCAGTACTTC.

In regard to this clone: The same CDR3 also results from other DNA sequences found in this sample. The chain links TRBV30 to TRBJ1-1; no reliable D call. V lost 0 bases to trimming and J lost 4 bases, with 9 bases between them. Germline V gene data show CDR1 as GTSNPN and CDR2 as SVGIG (reference sequence). There are 13 residues in the CDR3. CDR3 nucleotides: TGTGCCTGGAGTGTCCAGGCCAGCACTGAAGCTTTCTTT. This translates into CAWSVQASTEAFF.

This clone was seen a few times. V gene TRBV18 combines with J gene TRBJ2-2, with a weak D call TRBD1 (5 bases). Germline-derived CDR1 and CDR2 are KGHSH and LQKENI. V gave up 1 base and J gave up 5 bases, with 8 bases separating them. The CDR3 runs 14 residues. CDR3 sequence (DNA): TGTGCCAGCTCACCACAAGGGGCGACCGGGGAGCTGTTTTTT. It encodes CASSPQGATGELFF.

The chain joins TRBV7-2 to TRBJ2-1, with TRBD2 identical over 10 bases. V lost 3 bases to trimming and J lost 4 bases; unmatched junction nucleotides: 3. The CDR3 spans 15 residues. Germline CDR1 is SGHTA and CDR2 is FQGNSA. CDR3 bases: TGTGCCAGCAGCTTCAGCGGGGGGGCTTACAATGAGCAGTTCTTC. Its protein product is CASSFSGGAYNEQFF.